This T cell receptor (beta chain) stems from a study of T cell responses to AZD1222 COVID-19 vaccine. This clone is a singleton in its sample. The data were produced by immunoSEQ multiplex PCR, yet TCRdb's version contains in-frame clones alone and is incomplete. Here the sample spans about 94,000 clones, 85% being singletons. The CDR3 consists of 17 residues. This TCR derives from an adult who received the AZD1222 COVID-19 vaccine. The J gene is TRBJ1-1, the V gene TRBV12-2; TRBD1, the table's D call, was not compared with the DNA. TRBV12-2 is designated a pseudogene. The sample here was peripheral blood, taken 28 days after the second AZD1222 dose. The CDR3, as DNA: TGTGCAAGTCGCTTAGCGGGGGGACAGGGGGAGAACACTGAAGCTTTCTTT. Translated, it gives CASRLAGGQGENTEAFF.